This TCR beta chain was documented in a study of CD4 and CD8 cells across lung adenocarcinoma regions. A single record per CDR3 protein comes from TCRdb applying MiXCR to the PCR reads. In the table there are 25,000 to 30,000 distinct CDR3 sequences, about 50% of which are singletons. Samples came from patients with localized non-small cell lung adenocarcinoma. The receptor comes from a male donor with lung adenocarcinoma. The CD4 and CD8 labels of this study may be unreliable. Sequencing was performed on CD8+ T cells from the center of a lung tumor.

The CDR3 nucleotides read TGTGCCAGCAGTGGGGGCCAGCGGGAGAGAGATTACGAGCAGTACTTC. As protein: CASSGGQRERDYEQYF. This chain joins TRBV6-1 and TRBJ2-5, with TRBD2 matching 8 bases. The tail of the sequence fits TRBJ2-7 better, so the J call may be wrong. Germline CDR1 is MNHNS and CDR2 is SASEGT. CDR3 length: 16 amino acids.